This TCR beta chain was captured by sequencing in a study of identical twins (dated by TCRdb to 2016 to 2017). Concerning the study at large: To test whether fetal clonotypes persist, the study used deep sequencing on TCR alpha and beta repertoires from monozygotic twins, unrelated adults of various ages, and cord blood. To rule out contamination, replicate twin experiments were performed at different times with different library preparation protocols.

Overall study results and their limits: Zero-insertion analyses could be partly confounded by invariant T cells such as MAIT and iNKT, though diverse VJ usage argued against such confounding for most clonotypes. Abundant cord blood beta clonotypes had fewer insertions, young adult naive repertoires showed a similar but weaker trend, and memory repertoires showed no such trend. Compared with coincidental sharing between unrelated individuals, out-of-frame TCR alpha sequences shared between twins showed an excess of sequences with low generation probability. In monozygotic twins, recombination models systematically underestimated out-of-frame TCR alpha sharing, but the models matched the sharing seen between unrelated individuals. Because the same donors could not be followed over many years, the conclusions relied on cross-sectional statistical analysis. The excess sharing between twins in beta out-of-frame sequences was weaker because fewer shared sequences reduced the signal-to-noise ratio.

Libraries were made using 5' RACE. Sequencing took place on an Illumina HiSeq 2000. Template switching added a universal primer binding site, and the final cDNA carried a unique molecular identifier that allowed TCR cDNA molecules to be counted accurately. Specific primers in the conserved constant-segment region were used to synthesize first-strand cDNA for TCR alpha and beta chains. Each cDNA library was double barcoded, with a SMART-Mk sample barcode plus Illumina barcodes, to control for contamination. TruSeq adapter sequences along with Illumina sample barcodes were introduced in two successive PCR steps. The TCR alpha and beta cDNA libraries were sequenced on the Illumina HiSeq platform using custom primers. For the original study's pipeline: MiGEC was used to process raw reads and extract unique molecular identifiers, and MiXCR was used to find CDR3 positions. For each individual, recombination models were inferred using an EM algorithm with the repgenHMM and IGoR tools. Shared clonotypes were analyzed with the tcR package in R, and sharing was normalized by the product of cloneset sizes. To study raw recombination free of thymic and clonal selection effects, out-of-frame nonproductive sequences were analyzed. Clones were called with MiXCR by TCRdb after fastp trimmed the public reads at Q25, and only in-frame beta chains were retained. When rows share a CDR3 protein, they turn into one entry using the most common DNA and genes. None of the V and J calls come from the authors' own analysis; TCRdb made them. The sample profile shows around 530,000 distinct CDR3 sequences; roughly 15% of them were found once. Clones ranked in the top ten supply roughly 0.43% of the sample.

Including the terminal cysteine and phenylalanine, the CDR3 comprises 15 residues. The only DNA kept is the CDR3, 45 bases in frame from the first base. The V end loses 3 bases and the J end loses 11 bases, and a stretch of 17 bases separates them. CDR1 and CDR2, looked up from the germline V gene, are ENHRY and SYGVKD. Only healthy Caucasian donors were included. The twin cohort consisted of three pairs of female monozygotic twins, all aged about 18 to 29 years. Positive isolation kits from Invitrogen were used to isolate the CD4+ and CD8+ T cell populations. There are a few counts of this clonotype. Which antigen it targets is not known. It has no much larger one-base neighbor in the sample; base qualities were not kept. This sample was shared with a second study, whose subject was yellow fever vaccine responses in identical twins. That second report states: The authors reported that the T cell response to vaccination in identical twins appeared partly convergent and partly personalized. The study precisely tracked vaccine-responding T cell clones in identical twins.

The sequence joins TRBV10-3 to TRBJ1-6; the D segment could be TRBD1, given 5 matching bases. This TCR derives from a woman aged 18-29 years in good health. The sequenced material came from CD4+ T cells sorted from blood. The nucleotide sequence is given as TGTGCCATCAGTGACGGTTGGGGGGATACTACACCCCTCCACTTT. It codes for CAISDGWGDTTPLHF.